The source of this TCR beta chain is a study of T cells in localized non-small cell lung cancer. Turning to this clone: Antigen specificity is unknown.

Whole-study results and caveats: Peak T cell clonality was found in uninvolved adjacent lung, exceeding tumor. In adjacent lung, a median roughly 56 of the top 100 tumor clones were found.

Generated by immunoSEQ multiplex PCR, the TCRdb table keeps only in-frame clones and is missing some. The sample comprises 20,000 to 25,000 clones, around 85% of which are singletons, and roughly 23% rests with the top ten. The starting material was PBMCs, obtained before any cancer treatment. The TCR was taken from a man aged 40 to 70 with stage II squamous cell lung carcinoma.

CDR3 loop: CASSWGGTEAFF. The CDR3, as DNA: TGTGCCAGCAGCTGGGGCGGCACTGAAGCTTTCTTT. This sequence joins TRBV7-8 and TRBJ1-1, with a tentative D call TRBD1 (5 bases). The V and J ends lost 4 bases and 4 bases respectively, with 7 bases between them. The germline gives CDR1 SGHVS, CDR2 FQNEAQ. The CDR3 extends over 12 amino acids.